The 20 T cell receptor beta chains below were found in one sample sequenced in a study of T cell responses to AZD1222 COVID-19 vaccine (dated by TCRdb to about 2021). To prepare the library, the immunoSEQ multiplex PCR assay was applied. What TCRdb holds here is the immuneACCESS table cut down to in-frame rearrangements. Part of the clones is not present; checked against another copy, under half of the missing clones reflect an unresolved V gene, and the others are unexplained. In all, the sample holds about 160,000 clones, and about 91% of those were seen once. The top ten clonotypes cover roughly 4.3% of the sample. In light of the paper, this sample's time point label describes: baseline before first vaccination. Interpreted using the paper, the treatment or condition label stands for: meningococcal conjugate vaccine given as trial control. Source: peripheral blood, taken on day 0 of MenACWY control vaccination. The source is an adult in good health.

The chain has TRBV15 and TRBJ1-3; possible D gene TRBD1, 6 bases. The germline V gene encodes CDR1 LNHNV and CDR2 YYDKDF (reference sequence). CDR3 length: 16 residues. V was shortened by 4 bases and J by 0 bases, with 13 bases between the two germline ends. Here the CDR3 reads CATSTLDSRSGNTIYF. The DNA of the CDR3 is TGTGCCACCAGCACGCTGGACAGTCGCTCTGGAAACACCATATATTTT.

This chain connects TRBV2 to TRBJ1-2; 7 bases align to TRBD1. The germline V gene encodes CDR1 SNHLY and CDR2 FYNNEI. CDR3 length: 13 amino acids. The J segment lost 2 bases and the V segment lost 6 bases, leaving 3 bases of the junction unmatched. CDR3 region: CASRTTGNYGYTF. CDR3 coding DNA: TGTGCCAGCAGAACGACAGGGAACTATGGCTACACCTTC.

The genes are TRBV7-2 and TRBJ1-1, with 7 bases fitting TRBD1. The CDR3 consists of 14 residues. V shed 7 bases and J 5 bases; nucleotides not matched to a gene: 10. CDR1 and CDR2 (germline): SGHTA, FQGNSA. The CDR3 bases are TGTGCCAGCAACTCAGGGGGAGGGGCGACTGAAGCTTTCTTT. This encodes CASNSGGGATEAFF.

The chain is built from TRBV19 and TRBJ2-7; D is ambiguous. The V and J ends lost 1 base and 6 bases respectively, with 10 bases between them. CDR1 is LNHDA, CDR2 SQIVND, per germline (reference sequence). This CDR3 contains 13 residues. The CDR3 here is CASSIGGFGEQYF. The DNA for the CDR3 is TGTGCCAGTAGTATAGGAGGTTTCGGCGAGCAGTACTTC.

The CDR3 loop reads CASSLPSLGSGTFSYNEQFF. The CDR3 nucleotides are TGTGCCAGCAGTTTACCTTCCCTAGGCTCGGGCACCTTCTCCTACAATGAGCAGTTCTTC. The chain has TRBV28 and TRBJ2-1; D not certain. V was pared by 2 bases and J by 0 bases, with 23 bases between. This CDR3 has 20 amino acids. Germline assignment: CDR1 MDHEN and CDR2 SYDVKM.

V gene TRBV28 combines with J gene TRBJ2-6; possibly TRBD2 for D (6 bases). The CDR3 spans 16 residues. The V and J ends lost 2 bases and 2 bases respectively, with 10 bases between them. CDR1 is MDHEN, CDR2 SYDVKM, per germline. As DNA, the CDR3 is TGTGCCAGCAGTTTAGGCCCGGGAGCTGGGGCCAACGTCCTGACTTTC. This sequence encodes CASSLGPGAGANVLTF.

This chain connects TRBV9 to TRBJ1-3; D remains ambiguous. This CDR3 is built from 14 residues. Looked up from germline, CDR1 is SGDLS and CDR2 is YYNGEE. V was shortened by 3 bases and J by 7 bases, with 14 bases between the two germline ends. CDR3 nucleotide sequence: TGTGCCAGCAGCGGTCCAAATACCTTGAACACCATATATTTT. Translation: CASSGPNTLNTIYF.

This chain joins TRBV19 and TRBJ2-1, with 11 bases aligning to TRBD2. The ends lost 6 bases at V and 0 bases at J; junction bases unmatched: 4. The CDR3 has 16 residues. CDR1 and CDR2 (germline): LNHDA, SQIVND (reference sequence). The CDR3, as DNA: TGTGCCAGTAGGGGACTAGCGGCTAGCTCCTACAATGAGCAGTTCTTC. Amino acids: CASRGLAASSYNEQFF.

V and J are TRBV12-3 or TRBV12-4 and TRBJ2-5; tentatively, D is TRBD2 (6 bases). V was clipped by 6 bases and J by 4 bases, with 12 bases between them. The CDR3 is made up of 13 amino acids. The CDR3 DNA sequence: TGTGCCAGCAGCCTAATGGGGGGAGAGACCCAGTACTTC. This codes for CASSLMGGETQYF.

This chain connects TRBV9 to TRBJ2-1; 8 positions match TRBD2. This CDR3 region has 14 residues. V shed 2 bases, J shed 4 bases, and the junction held 2 bases outside the gene matches. Germline V gives CDR1 SGDLS, CDR2 YYNGEE. CDR3 residues: CASSVSGRYNEQFF. In nucleotides, the CDR3 is TGTGCCAGCAGCGTCAGCGGGAGATACAATGAGCAGTTCTTC.

The table lists this clone with a count of one. The genes are TRBV3-1 (or the pseudogene TRBV3-2) and TRBJ1-5; a weak D match, TRBD1 (6 bases). This CDR3 is built from 14 residues. Germline V gene sequence: CDR1 LGHDT, CDR2 YNNKEL (reference sequence). The V gene lost 0 bases and the J gene lost 7 bases, with 10 bases spanning the gap. Here the CDR3 reads CASSQDLGGQPQHF. The DNA of the CDR3 is TGTGCCAGCAGCCAAGATTTGGGGGGCCAGCCCCAGCATTTT.

The chain joins TRBV5-1 to TRBJ2-2; D may be TRBD1 (6 bases). Germline V gene sequence: CDR1 SGHRS, CDR2 YFSETQ. V lost 4 bases to trimming and J lost 7 bases, with 11 bases between them. This CDR3 region has 13 residues. The CDR3 region has the DNA TGCGCCAGCAGCGGGGGACAAGGCGGGGAGCTGTTTTTT. Its protein is CASSGGQGGELFF.

The chain combines TRBV4-2 with TRBJ2-4; 7 positions agree with TRBD2. There are 19 residues in the CDR3. V lost 0 bases and J lost 9; bases outside the gene matches: 20. Per germline, CDR1 LGHNA and CDR2 YNFKEQ. The CDR3 loop is CASSQDTGPSGIIGSIQYF. As DNA, the CDR3 is TGTGCCAGCAGCCAAGATACGGGCCCTAGCGGAATCATAGGGAGCATTCAGTACTTC.

This chain uses TRBV29-1 with TRBJ1-2; 9 positions match TRBD1. There are 15 residues in the CDR3. The J segment lost 3 bases and the V segment lost 6 bases, leaving 11 bases of the junction unmatched. CDR1 is SQVTM and CDR2 is ANQGSEA in the germline V gene. CDR3 residues: CSVKDRGHRDYGYTF. CDR3 sequence (DNA): TGCAGCGTCAAGGACAGGGGCCACCGGGACTATGGCTACACCTTC.

V gene TRBV7-2 combines with J gene TRBJ2-7; D is tentatively TRBD1 or TRBD2 (5 bases each). Trimming shortened V by 5 bases and J by 2 bases, and 19 bases separated the two germline ends. Germline CDR1 is SGHTA and CDR2 is FQGNSA. CDR3 length: 16 residues. CDR3 sequence reads: CASSTPGTAPTYEQYF. The CDR3 DNA follows: TGTGCCAGCAGCACACCCGGGACCGCACCGACCTACGAGCAGTACTTC.

V gene TRBV7-2 combines with J gene TRBJ1-2; D unresolved. Trimming stripped 2 bases from V and 6 bases from J, with 10 bases between. The CDR3 is made up of 13 amino acids. Germline V lookup: CDR1 SGHTA, CDR2 FQGNSA. The CDR3 region has the DNA TGTGCCAGCAGCTTAAGATCCGGTAATGGCTACACCTTC. It yields the protein CASSLRSGNGYTF.

The chain links TRBV27 to TRBJ2-7; 9 nucleotides match TRBD1. V shed 3 bases, J shed 5 bases, and the junction held 5 bases outside the gene matches. CDR3 size: 14 residues. Germline-derived CDR1 and CDR2 are MNHEY and SMNVEV (reference sequence). This CDR3 reads CASSLGQGGDEQYF. The CDR3 region has the DNA TGTGCCAGCAGTTTGGGACAGGGTGGCGACGAGCAGTACTTC.

The chain combines TRBV6-2 or TRBV6-3 with TRBJ2-7; 8 positions match TRBD1. This CDR3 is built from 14 residues. The germline CDR1 and CDR2 sequences are MNHEY and SVGEGT. V was clipped by 4 bases and J by 3 bases; unmatched bases: 5. CDR3 DNA sequence: TGTGCCAGCAGTTCCGGACAGGGCGGCTACGAGCAGTACTTC. Translating gives CASSSGQGGYEQYF.

The chain couples TRBV7-8 to TRBJ2-1, with D uncertain. The CDR3 sequence is 15 residues long. V gave up 1 base and J gave up 7 bases, with 14 bases separating them. Germline CDR1 SGHVS, CDR2 FQNEAQ. The CDR3 spells CASSLGLHNANEQFF. DNA of the CDR3: TGTGCCAGCAGCTTAGGGCTCCATAATGCGAATGAGCAGTTCTTC.

This clone has only a few counts. The chain has TRBV7-3 and TRBJ2-3, with TRBD2 as a possible D gene (5 bases). V lost 3 bases and J lost 0, with 10 bases in between. CDR1 is SGHTA and CDR2 is FQGTGA in the germline V gene. This CDR3 region has 15 residues. CDR3 nucleotides: TGTGCCAGCAGCTTGATGAGCGGTAGCACAGATACGCAGTATTTT. It translates to CASSLMSGSTDTQYF. Full variable domain (rest looked up from reference TRBV7-3 and TRBJ2-3): GAGVSQTPSNKVTEKGKYVELRCDPISGHTALYWYRQSLGQGPEFLIYFQGTGAADDSGLPNDRFFAVRPEGSVSTLKIQRTERGDSAVYLCASSLMSGSTDTQYFGPGTRLTVL.